This TCR beta chain was recovered during a study of blood T cell repertoires in COVID-19. Study-wide background: T cells, B-cell-depleted T cells, or PBMCs provided the cDNA or gDNA that served as material.

Only in-frame clones appear in the TCRdb table, and some are missing; sequencing was by immunoSEQ multiplex PCR. Of 200,000 or so clones in the sample, 70% to 90% were seen once. The V gene end was trimmed by 5 bases and the J gene end by 1 base; junction bases not matched to a gene: 6. In germline, CDR1 is SGHDT, CDR2 YYEEEE. The CDR3 covers 15 residues. The chain joins TRBV5-6 to TRBJ2-3, with 8 bases lining up with TRBD2. Material for sequencing was peripheral blood. The clonotype originates from a man aged 55 to 69 with acute or convalescent COVID-19. The CDR3 sequence is CASRTAGAGTDTQYF. The CDR3, as DNA: TGTGCCAGCAGAACAGCGGGAGCGGGCACAGATACGCAGTATTTT.